The 28 T cell receptor beta chains below were found in one sample sequenced in a study of CD8+CD57+ T cells in acquired aplastic anemia listed by TCRdb under 2018. The listed sequencing device is Illumina HiSeq 2000. TCR beta VDJ combination and CDR3 sequence profiling used genomic DNA as the template. TCRdb reworked the public reads: Q25 trimming with fastp, MiXCR clone assembly, productive beta chains retained. Each entry merges the rows of one CDR3 protein and shows their most common DNA and genes. The sample records 180,000 or so distinct CDR3 sequences, around 45% of which are singletons. Approximately 2.9% of the sample goes to the ten largest clones. The specimen was sorted CD4+, CD8+, or CD8+CD57+ T cells (not recorded which) from PBMCs. These receptors came from a human donor in good health.

The chain uses TRBV29-1 and TRBJ1-4; TRBD1 aligns across 10 bases. Trimming removed 5 bases from V and 8 bases from J; junction bases left unmatched: 8. CDR3 length equals 14 residues. The V gene's germline CDR1 is SQVTM and CDR2 ANQGSEA. The CDR3 loop reads CSVRPGQGKEKLFF. The DNA of the CDR3 is TGCAGCGTTAGACCGGGACAGGGGAAGGAAAAACTGTTTTTT.

This clonotype was counted between two and nine times. The V call is TRBV11-2, the J call TRBJ2-3; a possible D gene is TRBD1 (6 bases). Trimming took 6 bases from V and 2 from J, leaving 15 bases between them. Germline V CDR1 and CDR2: SGHAT, FQNNGV. This CDR3 comprises 15 residues. This CDR3 reads CASRATGFNTDTQYF. CDR3 nucleotide sequence: TGTGCCAGCAGGGCGACAGGATTTAACACAGATACGCAGTATTTT.

This clonotype was seen a single time. A much larger clone is a single base away; this may be a read error. V usage is TRBV10-3 and J usage is TRBJ1-1, with D possibly TRBD1 on 6 matching bases. The CDR3 runs to 15 residues. V dropped 0 bases and J dropped 7 bases, with 15 bases sitting between them. CDR1 is ENHRY, CDR2 SYGVKD, per germline. The CDR3, as DNA: TGTGCCATCAGTGAGTCTAGGGGGACGGACAATGAAGCTTTCTTT. It translates to CAISESRGTDNEAFF.

The V gene is TRBV19, the J gene TRBJ2-3; 8 bases agree with TRBD1. CDR3 length: 15 residues. V shed 4 bases, J shed 3 bases, and the junction held 6 bases outside the gene matches. Germline V gene sequence: CDR1 LNHDA, CDR2 SQIVND (reference sequence). The CDR3 coding sequence is TGTGCCAGTAGTAACCAGGGGGCGCGGACAGATACGCAGTATTTT. Translated, it gives CASSNQGARTDTQYF.

This clonotype has a handful of counts. The chain recombines TRBV10-3 with TRBJ1-6; 10 bases are a match to TRBD1. The CDR3 runs 14 residues. Unmatched junction bases numbered 1, after V lost 2 bases and J lost 9 bases. The germline CDR1 and CDR2 sequences are ENHRY and SYGVKD. CDR3 loop: CAISEDRGLSPLHF. The CDR3 region has the DNA TGTGCCATCAGTGAGGACAGGGGGCTTTCACCCCTCCACTTT.

The J gene is TRBJ1-2, the V gene TRBV24-1; 8 bases map to TRBD1. This CDR3 region has 15 residues. V trimming: 3 bases; J trimming: 6 bases; junction bases outside the gene matches: 8. CDR1 and CDR2 (germline): KGHDR, SFDVKD. The CDR3 coding sequence is TGTGCCACCAGTGATACCGGACAGGGTGTGCATGGCTACACCTTC. This codes for CATSDTGQGVHGYTF.

Of note for this clonotype: A much larger clone differs from this one at a single base, so this may be a read error. This chain uses TRBV4-3 with TRBJ1-2; D uncertain. CDR1 and CDR2 from the germline V gene are LGHNA and YSLEER. CDR3 size: 15 residues. Between the trimmed V and J ends, which lost 1 base and 6 bases, there was a span of 15 bases. This CDR3 reads CASSQGEDLSHGYTF. The CDR3 nucleotides read TGCGCCAGCAGCCAAGGGGAAGATCTCTCCCATGGCTACACCTTC.

This clonotype has a count of ten or more. The rearrangement links TRBV5-1 to TRBJ1-1; D might be TRBD1 (5 bases). The CDR3 sequence is 15 residues long. CDR1 and CDR2 (germline): SGHRS, YFSETQ. V lost 0 bases and J 6 bases, leaving 15 bases between the germline ends. The CDR3, as DNA: TGCGCCAGCAGCTTGGTGCGGGGGGAAATCGCTGAAGCTTTCTTT. The encoded protein is CASSLVRGEIAEAFF.

The chain links TRBV10-2 to TRBJ2-3; 8 nucleotides agree with TRBD2. V trimming: 6 bases; J trimming: 5 bases; junction bases outside the gene matches: 16. This CDR3 contains 17 residues. Germline V gene data show CDR1 as WSHSY and CDR2 as SAAADI. The DNA of the CDR3 is TGCGCCAGCAGCCAAGCAATTAGCGGGATAGGTCGAGATACGCAGTATTTT. As protein: CASSQAISGIGRDTQYF.

The chain couples TRBV10-1 to TRBJ2-3; D is perhaps TRBD1 (6 bases). Germline V lookup: CDR1 WNHNN, CDR2 SYGVQD (reference sequence). This CDR3 has 14 amino acids. Deletions cut 6 bases from V and 0 bases from J, with 10 bases between. The CDR3 bases are TGCGCCAGCAGCGGACAGCTAAGCACAGATACGCAGTATTTT. Translating gives CASSGQLSTDTQYF.

This chain joins TRBV15 and TRBJ1-1; D remains ambiguous. Germline-derived CDR1 and CDR2 are LNHNV and YYDKDF (reference sequence). Between the trimmed V and J ends, which lost 0 bases and 1 base, there was a span of 9 bases. The CDR3 length is 15 residues. CDR3 DNA: TGTGCCACCAGCAGAGAGAAGGCACAGAACACTGAAGCTTTCTTT. Amino acids: CATSREKAQNTEAFF.

The chain uses TRBV6-1 and TRBJ1-6; no clear D gene. In germline, CDR1 is MNHNS, CDR2 SASEGT. The CDR3 covers 12 residues. V was pared by 7 bases and J by 9 bases, with 10 bases between. The chain's CDR3 is CASKVLGSPLHF. CDR3 sequence (DNA): TGTGCCAGCAAGGTGTTGGGTTCACCCCTCCACTTT.

The V and J genes are TRBV24-1 and TRBJ2-1; D is undetermined. Germline CDR1 reads KGHDR; CDR2 reads SFDVKD. The CDR3 is 11 amino acids. The ends were cut back, 11 bases at V and 8 bases at J, with 12 bases in the middle. The CDR3 region has the DNA TGTGCCAGCAGCCAAGGACATGAGCAGTTCTTC. Protein: CASSQGHEQFF.

The table lists this clonotype with many counts. The chain carries TRBV5-6 and TRBJ1-4, with 7 bases lining up with TRBD1. This CDR3 contains 16 residues. Germline V gene data show CDR1 as SGHDT and CDR2 as YYEEEE. The ends lost 4 bases at V and 7 bases at J; junction bases unmatched: 13. CDR3 sequence: CASSPLGTGASEKLFF. The CDR3 DNA is TGTGCCAGCAGCCCCCTAGGTACAGGGGCCAGTGAAAAACTGTTTTTT.

A word on this clonotype: Given the absence of the conserved phenylalanine or tryptophan at the CDR3 end, a read error is likely. The V gene is TRBV28, the J gene TRBJ2-7; 10 bases align to TRBD1. The V gene end was trimmed by 7 bases and the J gene end by 5 bases; junction bases not matched to a gene: 5. The length of the CDR3 is 13 residues. From germline, CDR1 is MDHEN and CDR2 SYDVKM. CDR3 sequence (DNA): TGTGCCAGCAACCTGGGACAGGGGAACGAGCAGTACTCC. It yields the protein CASNLGQGNEQYS.

V and J are TRBV20-1 and TRBJ2-3, with TRBD2 matching over 7 bases. CDR1 DFQATT and CDR2 SNEGSKA come from the germline V gene (reference sequence). This CDR3 spans 16 amino acids. Trimming took 0 bases from V and 6 from J; bases not matched to a gene: 12. This CDR3 is CSARDSASGEGDTQYF. The CDR3 DNA sequence: TGCAGTGCTAGAGATTCGGCTAGCGGCGAGGGCGATACGCAGTATTTT.

Concerning this clonotype itself: Being one base from a much bigger clone, this may be a read error. The chain uses TRBV9 and TRBJ2-4; TRBD2 matches 8 bases. The CDR3 loop spans 17 amino acids. V lost 7 bases to trimming and J lost 1 base; unmatched junction nucleotides: 13. Germline V gene lookup returns CDR1 SGDLS and CDR2 YYNGEE. The CDR3 DNA sequence: TGTGCCAGCGGCCCACGGGGGGGGGCGACGGCCAAAAACATTCAGTACTTC. It yields the protein CASGPRGGATAKNIQYF.

The genes are TRBV10-1 and TRBJ2-7; a weak D match, TRBD1 (6 bases). The CDR3 contains 11 residues. V was shortened by 6 bases and J by 5 bases, with 8 bases between the two germline ends. CDR1 is WNHNN, CDR2 SYGVQD, per germline (reference sequence). The CDR3 region has the DNA TGCGCCAGCAGACAGGGCCACGAGCAGTACTTC. It translates to CASRQGHEQYF.

In this sample, this clonotype turned up many times. The chain uses TRBV7-3 and TRBJ2-6; D perhaps matches TRBD1 (6 bases). Deletions cut 5 bases from V and 0 bases from J, with 14 bases between. The CDR3 length is 17 residues. Germline loops: CDR1 SGHTA, CDR2 FQGTGA. The chain's CDR3 is CASSLDRVFSGANVLTF. CDR3 sequence (DNA): TGTGCCAGCAGCCTGGACAGAGTATTCTCTGGGGCCAACGTCCTGACTTTC.

There are many counts of this clonotype. This chain joins TRBV7-9 and TRBJ1-4, with D hard to call. V was pared by 1 base and J by 5 bases, with 14 bases between. The germline V gene encodes CDR1 SEHNR and CDR2 FQNEAQ (reference sequence). This CDR3 has 16 amino acids. Here the CDR3 reads CASSLGVAVGNEKLFF. Written as DNA, the CDR3 is TGTGCCAGCAGCTTAGGAGTTGCGGTGGGGAATGAAAAACTGTTTTTT.

This clonotype was seen a handful of times. The chain is built from TRBV5-1 and TRBJ2-3, with TRBD2 matching over 8 bases. The germline gives CDR1 SGHRS, CDR2 YFSETQ. The CDR3 covers 16 residues. Trimming removed 4 bases from V and 1 base from J; junction bases left unmatched: 8. The CDR3 bases are TGCGCCAGCAGCCCCGGGGGACTAGGGGGCACAGATACGCAGTATTTT. It yields the protein CASSPGGLGGTDTQYF.

This chain joins TRBV24-1 and TRBJ2-3; D remains ambiguous. CDR1 KGHDR and CDR2 SFDVKD come from the germline V gene. Trimming took 5 bases from V and 6 from J, leaving 20 bases between them. The CDR3 spans 16 residues. CDR3 DNA sequence: TGTGCCACCAGTGCATCGGGCGGATCCCCCGGGGATACGCAGTATTTT. Residues: CATSASGGSPGDTQYF.

The rearrangement joins TRBV29-1 to TRBJ1-2; D is ambiguous. The CDR3 length is 11 residues. Trimming stripped 4 bases from V and 4 bases from J, with 7 bases between. Looked up from germline, CDR1 is SQVTM and CDR2 is ANQGSEA. CDR3 nucleotide sequence: TGCAGCGTTGGGGATTTCTATGGCTACACCTTC. This translates into CSVGDFYGYTF.

Only a few counts were recorded for this clonotype. The V call is TRBV18, the J call TRBJ1-1; D is unresolved. Germline CDR1 is KGHSH and CDR2 is LQKENI. The CDR3 has 13 residues. Trimming removed 2 bases at V and 1 base at J, with 5 bases between. The CDR3 region has the DNA TGTGCCAGCTCACCAACCCCGAACACTGAAGCTTTCTTT. This gives the protein CASSPTPNTEAFF.

The gene calls are TRBV15 and TRBJ2-7; 7 nucleotides agree with TRBD1. CDR3 length equals 15 residues. The V segment lost 3 bases and the J segment 7 bases; nucleotides outside the gene matches: 12. Per germline, CDR1 LNHNV and CDR2 YYDKDF (reference sequence). The DNA for the CDR3 is TGTGCCACCAGCAGCCCAATGACAGGGACGGGTGAGCAGTACTTC. Amino acids: CATSSPMTGTGEQYF.

In this sample, this clonotype turned up many times. The V and J genes are TRBV6-5 and TRBJ2-7, with 8 bases fitting TRBD2. Trimming at V came to 4 bases and at J to 2 bases, leaving 7 bases not matched to a gene. The CDR3 runs 15 residues. Germline V CDR1 and CDR2: MNHEY, SVGAGI. CDR3 DNA sequence: TGTGCCAGCAGTTCCCTTGGTAGCGGGGCCTACGAGCAGTACTTC. Translation: CASSSLGSGAYEQYF.

This clonotype showed up many times. The rearrangement joins TRBV5-1 to TRBJ2-2; TRBD1 matches 8 bases. There are 16 residues in the CDR3. Looked up from germline, CDR1 is SGHRS and CDR2 is YFSETQ. Losses at the gene ends were 1 base for V and 1 base for J; bases not matched to a gene: 3. The CDR3 protein is CASSLRTGRNTGELFF. The CDR3 region has the DNA TGCGCCAGCAGCTTGCGGACAGGGCGGAACACCGGGGAGCTGTTTTTT.

This clonotype has ten or more counts. CDR3 bases: TGTGCCAGCAGCACCCGGGACAGGGGTCAGTACGAGCAGTACTTC. Its translation: CASSTRDRGQYEQYF. The chain carries TRBV7-9 and TRBJ2-7; 10 nucleotides line up with TRBD1. The germline V gene has CDR1 SEHNR and CDR2 FQNEAQ (reference sequence). V shed 5 bases and J 4 bases; nucleotides not matched to a gene: 8. The CDR3 sequence is 15 residues long.